Listed below are T cell receptor beta chains from one sample, sequenced in a study of T cells in Graves' hyperthyroidism and ophthalmopathy. TCRdb redid the calling of the multiplex PCR reads with MiXCR, one entry per CDR3 protein. The data contain more than 300,000 distinct CDR3 sequences, less than 20% of them seen just once; the ten biggest clones take up around two fifths. Sequences were obtained from blood. These receptors came from a man between 18 and 35 years old with Graves' ophthalmopathy. The CDR3 runs from the conserved cysteine through the conserved F or W. A D gene is named only where the DNA matches it firmly. Rows may omit the clone size; those that give it use once, few, many or a size class.

d_call j_call v_call clone_size cdr3_aa cdr3_nt
TRBD1 TRBJ1-5 TRBV2 many CASKTGTVNQPQHF TGTGCCAGTAAGACCGGGACAGTAAATCAGCCCCAGCATTTT
- TRBJ1-4 TRBV24-1 few CATSDWDGEKLFF TGTGCCACCAGTGATTGGGACGGCGAAAAACTGTTTTTT
TRBD1 TRBJ2-3 TRBV4-2 few CASSQGGWTGLSTDTQYF TGTGCCAGCAGCCAAGGGGGCTGGACAGGGCTAAGCACAGATACGCAGTATTTT
- TRBJ2-3 TRBV5-1 few CASSPYRALSTDTQYF TGCGCCAGCAGCCCATACCGGGCCCTAAGCACAGATACGCAGTATTTT
TRBD2 TRBJ2-5 TRBV2 many CASLAGGSYQETQYF TGTGCCAGTTTAGCGGGGGGCTCGTACCAAGAGACCCAGTACTTC
- TRBJ2-3 TRBV5-1 many CASKEQASTDTQYF TGCGCCAGCAAAGAGCAGGCTAGCACAGATACGCAGTATTTT
- TRBJ2-5 TRBV7-3 many CASSPGASGQETQYF TGTGCCAGCAGCCCCGGTGCTTCAGGCCAAGAGACCCAGTACTTC
- TRBJ1-5 TRBV20-1 - CSARWRGTPGNQPQHF TGCAGTGCTAGGTGGAGAGGGACCCCCGGCAATCAGCCCCAGCATTTT
- TRBJ2-3 TRBV7-8 many CASSRPGGSTDTQYF TGTGCCAGCAGCCGTCCTGGGGGGAGCACAGATACGCAGTATTTT
TRBD1 TRBJ1-4 TRBV20-1 many CSARGPEEKLFF TGCAGTGCGAGGGGGCCGGAAGAAAAACTGTTTTTT
- TRBJ1-2 TRBV3-1 - CASSYTPGQGYGYTF TGTGCCAGCAGCTACACACCGGGACAAGGATATGGCTACACCTTC
TRBD2 TRBJ2-4 TRBV29-1 - CSVEYAGEAKNIQYF TGCAGCGTTGAGTACGCGGGGGAAGCCAAAAACATTCAGTACTTC
- TRBJ1-1 TRBV27 - CASSRDHGGLNTEAFF TGTGCCAGCAGTCGGGATCATGGGGGGCTGAACACTGAAGCTTTCTTT
TRBD1 TRBJ1-6 TRBV2 many CARGTGGRYNSPLHF TGTGCCAGGGGGACAGGGGGCCGGTATAATTCACCCCTCCACTTT
- TRBJ1-5 TRBV27 many CASRAEGWRNQPQHF TGTGCCAGCAGAGCAGAGGGGTGGCGCAATCAGCCCCAGCATTTT
- TRBJ2-7 TRBV20-1 many CSARGDLGSYEQYF TGCAGTGCTAGAGGGGACCTTGGGTCCTACGAGCAGTACTTC
- TRBJ1-2 TRBV28 many CASSTLKGGLAGYTF TGTGCCAGCAGTACCCTCAAAGGTGGGCTTGCTGGCTACACCTTC
TRBD2 TRBJ2-7 TRBV3-1 many CASSRTGTSFQSYEQYF TGTGCCAGCAGCCGTACCGGGACTAGCTTTCAGAGCTACGAGCAGTACTTC
- TRBJ2-7 TRBV27 - CASSLRAVSSYEQYF TGTGCCAGCAGTTTGCGGGCAGTTAGCTCCTACGAGCAGTACTTC
TRBD2 TRBJ2-3 TRBV18 many CATPSGEYTDTQYF TGTGCCACCCCTAGCGGGGAGTACACAGATACGCAGTATTTT
- TRBJ2-1 TRBV7-3 - CASSLNSYEQFF TGTGCCAGCAGCTTAAATTCCTATGAGCAGTTCTTC
- TRBJ1-6 TRBV3-1 many CASSQDLGLNSPLHF TGTGCCAGCAGCCAAGATCTAGGGTTGAATTCACCCCTCCACTTT
- TRBJ1-1 TRBV11-3 - CASSLVGETEAFF TGTGCCAGCAGCTTAGTTGGGGAGACTGAAGCTTTCTTT
- TRBJ1-1 TRBV3-1 many CASSLTTNTEAFF TGTGCCAGCAGCCTTACAACGAACACTGAAGCTTTCTTT
- TRBJ1-5 TRBV12-3/TRBV12-4 many CASSPSGFHQPQHF TGTGCCAGCAGTCCGAGCGGGTTTCATCAGCCCCAGCATTTT
- TRBJ1-2 TRBV12-3/TRBV12-4 many CASSWSGEGYGYTF TGTGCCAGCAGTTGGAGTGGGGAGGGGTATGGCTACACCTTC
- TRBJ2-3 TRBV4-1 - CASSQDDEDTQYF TGCGCCAGCAGCCAAGATGACGAAGATACGCAGTATTTT
- TRBJ2-7 TRBV6-1 many CASSGTGTPQGEQYF TGTGCCAGCAGTGGAACAGGCACTCCCCAGGGGGAGCAGTACTTC
TRBD1 TRBJ1-3 TRBV10-2 - CASSDDRAGNTIYF TGCGCCAGCAGCGACGACAGGGCGGGAAACACCATATATTTT
- TRBJ1-5 TRBV19 - CASSTYGDGRVQPQHF TGTGCCAGTAGTACCTATGGGGACGGACGGGTTCAGCCCCAGCATTTT
TRBD2 TRBJ2-5 TRBV3-1 many CASSRGGTETQYF TGTGCCAGCAGCCGCGGGGGGACGGAGACCCAGTACTTC
TRBD1 TRBJ2-3 TRBV20-1 - CSARDLGQGISTDTQYF TGCAGTGCTAGAGATCTGGGACAGGGGATTAGCACAGATACGCAGTATTTT
- TRBJ2-1 TRBV12-3/TRBV12-4 - CAQSVDRGGLAEGEQFF TGTGCCCAATCAGTGGACAGGGGGGGACTAGCTGAGGGTGAGCAGTTCTTC